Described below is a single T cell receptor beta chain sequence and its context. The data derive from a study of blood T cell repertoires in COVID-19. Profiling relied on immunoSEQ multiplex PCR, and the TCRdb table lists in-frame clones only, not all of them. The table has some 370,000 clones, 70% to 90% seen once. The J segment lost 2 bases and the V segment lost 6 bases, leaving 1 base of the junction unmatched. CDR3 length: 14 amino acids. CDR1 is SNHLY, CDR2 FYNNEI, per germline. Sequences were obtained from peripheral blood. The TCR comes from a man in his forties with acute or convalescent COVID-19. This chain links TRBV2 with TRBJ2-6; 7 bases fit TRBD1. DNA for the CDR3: TGTGCCAGCAGCGGGACAGCTGGGGCCAACGTCCTGACTTTC. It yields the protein CASSGTAGANVLTF.